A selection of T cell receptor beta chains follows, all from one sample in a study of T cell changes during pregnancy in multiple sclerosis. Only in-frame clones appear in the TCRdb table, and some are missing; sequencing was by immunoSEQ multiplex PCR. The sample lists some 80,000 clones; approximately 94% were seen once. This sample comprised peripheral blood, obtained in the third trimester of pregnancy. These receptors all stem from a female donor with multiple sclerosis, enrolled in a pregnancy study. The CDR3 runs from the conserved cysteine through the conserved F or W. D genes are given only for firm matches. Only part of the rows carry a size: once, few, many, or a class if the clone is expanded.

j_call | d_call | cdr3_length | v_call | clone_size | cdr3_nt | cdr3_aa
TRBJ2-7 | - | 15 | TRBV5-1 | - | TGCGCCAGCAGCTTTAAGACAGAGGTCGAAGACGAGCAGTACTTC | CASSFKTEVEDEQYF
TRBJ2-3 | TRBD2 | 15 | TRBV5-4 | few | TGTGCCACCCTCCGAGCGGGGGGGGCGACAGATACGCAGTATTTT | CATLRAGGATDTQYF
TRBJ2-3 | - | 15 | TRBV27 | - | TGTGCCAGCAAGAGTTCAGGCCCTTCCACAGATACGCAGTATTTT | CASKSSGPSTDTQYF
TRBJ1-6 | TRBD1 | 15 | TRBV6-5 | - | TGTGCCAGCAGAGGACGGACAGGCAGTAATTCACCCCTCCACTTT | CASRGRTGSNSPLHF
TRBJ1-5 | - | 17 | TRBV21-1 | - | TGTGCCAGCAGCAAAGTCCGCAGGGGTTGGAGCAATCAGCCCCAGCATTTT | CASSKVRRGWSNQPQHF
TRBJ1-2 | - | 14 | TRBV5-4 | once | TGTGCCAGCAGTGCCGGGGTTCGGGACTATGGCTACACCTTC | CASSAGVRDYGYTF
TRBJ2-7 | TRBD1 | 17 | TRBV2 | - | TGTGCCAGCAGTGAACTACTTCGGGACAGGGCAACCTACGAGCAGTACTTC | CASSELLRDRATYEQYF
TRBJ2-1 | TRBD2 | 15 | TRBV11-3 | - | TGTGCCAGCAGCTTAAGTCGGGGGGGTTACAATGAGCAGTTCTTC | CASSLSRGGYNEQFF
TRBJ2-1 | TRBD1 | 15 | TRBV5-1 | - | TGCGCCAGCAGCTTGATGGGACAGGGTGGCGATGAGCAGTTCTTC | CASSLMGQGGDEQFF
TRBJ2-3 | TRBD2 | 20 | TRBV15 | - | TGTGCCACCAGCGGACACCCGGGACTAGCGGGGGCCTTAAGCACAGATACGCAGTATTTT | CATSGHPGLAGALSTDTQYF
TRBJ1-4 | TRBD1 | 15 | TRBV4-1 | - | TGCGCCAGCAGCCTTGGGACAGGGTCGAATGAAAAACTGTTTTTT | CASSLGTGSNEKLFF
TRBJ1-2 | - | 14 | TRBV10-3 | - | TGTGCCATCAGTGAGTCGCTAGGGGAATATGGCTACACCTTC | CAISESLGEYGYTF
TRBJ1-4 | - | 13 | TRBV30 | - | TGTGCCTGGAGGGGAGGTGCGGATGAAAAACTGTTTTTT | CAWRGGADEKLFF
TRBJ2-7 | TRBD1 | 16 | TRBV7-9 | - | TGTGCCAGCAGTGGGGTGCGCAGGGGGAGCTCCTACGAGCAGTACTTC | CASSGVRRGSSYEQYF
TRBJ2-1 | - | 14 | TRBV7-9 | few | TGTGCCAGCAGCTTAACCCACAGCAACAATGAGCAGTTCTTC | CASSLTHSNNEQFF
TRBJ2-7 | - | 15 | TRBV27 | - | TGTGCCAGCAGTTTATATGGGGGCAGTAATTACGAGCAGTACTTC | CASSLYGGSNYEQYF
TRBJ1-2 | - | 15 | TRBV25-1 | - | TGTGCCAGCAGTGAATTGGGCGACAGCTTTAATGGCTACACCTTC | CASSELGDSFNGYTF
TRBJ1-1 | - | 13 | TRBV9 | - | TGTGCCAGCAGCGCCGGAGTGGGCACTGAAGCTTTCTTT | CASSAGVGTEAFF
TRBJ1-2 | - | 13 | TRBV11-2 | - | TGTGCCAGCAGCTTATGGCCAGGGGATCGCTACACCTTC | CASSLWPGDRYTF
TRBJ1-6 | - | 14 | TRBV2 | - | TGTGCCAGCAGTGAAGCCGGTCTGGTGGGAAACGGAGGGTTT | CASSEAGLVGNGGF
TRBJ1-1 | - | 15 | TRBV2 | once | TGTGCCAGCAGTGACTACGAAGGGGGTTGGACTGAAGCTTTCTTT | CASSDYEGGWTEAFF
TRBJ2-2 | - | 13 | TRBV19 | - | TGTGCCAGTAGTATTGGGGCCACCGGGGAGCTGTTTTTT | CASSIGATGELFF
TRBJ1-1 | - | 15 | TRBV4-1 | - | TGCGCCAGCAGCCTGTCGGCGGGCTTGTTCACTGAAGCTTTCTTT | CASSLSAGLFTEAFF
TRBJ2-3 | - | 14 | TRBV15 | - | TGTGCCACCAGCAGAGAGCGGGGAACAGATACGCAGTATTTT | CATSRERGTDTQYF
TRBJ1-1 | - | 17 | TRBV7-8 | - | TGTGCCAGCAGCTTATATGGAAGGAGACCGAGTCACACTGAAGCTTTCTTT | CASSLYGRRPSHTEAFF
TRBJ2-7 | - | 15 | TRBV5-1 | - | TGCGCCAGCAGCTTGGTCCCAGGCGACGTCTACGAGCAGTACTTC | CASSLVPGDVYEQYF
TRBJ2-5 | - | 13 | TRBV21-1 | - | TGTGCCAGCAACGGGACATACCAAGAGACCCAGTACTTC | CASNGTYQETQYF
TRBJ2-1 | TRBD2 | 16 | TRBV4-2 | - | TGTGCCAGCAGCCAAGATATAGCGGGGGGGTGGGATGAGCAGTTCTTC | CASSQDIAGGWDEQFF